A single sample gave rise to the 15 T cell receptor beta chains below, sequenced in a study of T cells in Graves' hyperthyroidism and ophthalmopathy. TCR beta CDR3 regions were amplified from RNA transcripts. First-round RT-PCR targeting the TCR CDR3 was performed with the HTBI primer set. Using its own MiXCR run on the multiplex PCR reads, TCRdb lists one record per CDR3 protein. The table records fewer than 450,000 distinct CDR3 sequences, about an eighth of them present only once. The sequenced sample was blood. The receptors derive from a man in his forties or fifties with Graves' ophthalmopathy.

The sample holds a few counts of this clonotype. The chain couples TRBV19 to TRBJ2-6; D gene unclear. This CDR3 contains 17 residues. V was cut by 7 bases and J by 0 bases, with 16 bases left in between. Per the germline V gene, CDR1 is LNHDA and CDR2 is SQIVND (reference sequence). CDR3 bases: TGTGCCAGTAATCCTGACTCCTTCGTCTCTGGGGCCAACGTCCTGACTTTC. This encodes CASNPDSFVSGANVLTF.

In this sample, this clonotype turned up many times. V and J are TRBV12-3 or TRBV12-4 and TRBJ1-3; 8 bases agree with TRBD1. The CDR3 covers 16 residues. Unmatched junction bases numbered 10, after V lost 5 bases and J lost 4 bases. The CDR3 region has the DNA TGTGCCAGCAGTGAAAGCAGGGGGCGAAGGGGAAACACCATATATTTT. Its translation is CASSESRGRRGNTIYF.

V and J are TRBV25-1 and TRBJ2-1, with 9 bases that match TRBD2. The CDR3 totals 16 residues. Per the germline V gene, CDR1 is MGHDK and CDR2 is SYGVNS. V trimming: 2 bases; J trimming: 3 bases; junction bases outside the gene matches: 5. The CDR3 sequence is CASSEIETSGYNEQFF. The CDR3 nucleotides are TGTGCCAGCAGTGAAATAGAGACTAGCGGCTACAATGAGCAGTTCTTC.

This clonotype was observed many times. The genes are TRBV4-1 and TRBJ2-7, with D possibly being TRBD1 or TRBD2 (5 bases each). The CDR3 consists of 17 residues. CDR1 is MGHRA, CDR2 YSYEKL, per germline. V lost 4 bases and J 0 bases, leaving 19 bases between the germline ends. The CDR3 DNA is TGCGCCAGCAGCCCAGTCTGGGGGAGCGGAGCCTCCTACGAGCAGTACTTC. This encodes CASSPVWGSGASYEQYF.

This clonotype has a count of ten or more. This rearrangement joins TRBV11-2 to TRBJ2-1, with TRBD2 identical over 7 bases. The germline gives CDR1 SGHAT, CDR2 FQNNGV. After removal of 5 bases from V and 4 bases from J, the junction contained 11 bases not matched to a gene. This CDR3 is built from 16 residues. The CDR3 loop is CASSELLAAVYNEQFF. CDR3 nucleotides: TGTGCCAGCAGCGAACTCCTAGCGGCCGTTTACAATGAGCAGTTCTTC.

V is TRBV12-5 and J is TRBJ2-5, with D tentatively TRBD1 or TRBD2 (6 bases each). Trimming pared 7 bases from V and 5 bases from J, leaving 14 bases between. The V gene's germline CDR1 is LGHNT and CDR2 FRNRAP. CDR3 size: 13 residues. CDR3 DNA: TGTGCTAGTGCCGCGGGACATTGGGAGACCCAGTACTTC. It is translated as CASAAGHWETQYF.

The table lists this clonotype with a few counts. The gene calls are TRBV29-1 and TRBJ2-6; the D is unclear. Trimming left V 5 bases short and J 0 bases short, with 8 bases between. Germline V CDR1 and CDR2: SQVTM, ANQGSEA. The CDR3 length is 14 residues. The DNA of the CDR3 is TGCAGCGTTAGGGCGGACTCTGGGGCCAACGTCCTGACTTTC. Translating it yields CSVRADSGANVLTF. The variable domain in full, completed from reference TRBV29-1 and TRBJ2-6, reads SAVISQKPSRDICQRGTSLTIQCQVDSQVTMMFWYRQQPGQSLTLIATANQGSEATYESGFVIDKFPISRPNLTFSTLTVSNMSPEDSSIYLCSVRADSGANVLTFGAGSRLTVL.

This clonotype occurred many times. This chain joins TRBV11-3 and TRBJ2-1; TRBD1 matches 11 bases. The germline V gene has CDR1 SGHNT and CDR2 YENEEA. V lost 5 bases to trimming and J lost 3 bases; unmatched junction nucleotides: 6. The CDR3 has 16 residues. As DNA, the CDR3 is TGTGCCAGCAGCCCAGGGACAGGGGGACTCTACAATGAGCAGTTCTTC. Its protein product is CASSPGTGGLYNEQFF.

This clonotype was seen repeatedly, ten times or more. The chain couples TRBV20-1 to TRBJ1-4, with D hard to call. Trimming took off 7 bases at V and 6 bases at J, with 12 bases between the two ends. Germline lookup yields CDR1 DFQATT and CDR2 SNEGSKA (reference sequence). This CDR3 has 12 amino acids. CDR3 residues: CSGIGRDEKLFF. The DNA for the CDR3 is TGCAGTGGTATCGGCCGGGATGAAAAACTGTTTTTT.

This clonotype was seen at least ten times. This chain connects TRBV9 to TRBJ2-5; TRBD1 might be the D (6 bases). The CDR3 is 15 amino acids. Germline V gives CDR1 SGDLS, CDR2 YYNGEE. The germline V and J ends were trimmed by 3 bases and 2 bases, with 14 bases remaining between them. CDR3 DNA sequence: TGTGCCAGCAGCGGAGGGGGAGTCCCGCAAGAGACCCAGTACTTC. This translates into CASSGGGVPQETQYF.

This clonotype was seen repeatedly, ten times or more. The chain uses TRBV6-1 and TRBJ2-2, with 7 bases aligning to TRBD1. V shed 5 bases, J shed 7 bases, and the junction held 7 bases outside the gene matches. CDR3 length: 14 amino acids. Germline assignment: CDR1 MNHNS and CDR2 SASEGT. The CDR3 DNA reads TGTGCCAGCAGTCCGCGGACAGGAATCGGGGAGCTGTTTTTT. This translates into CASSPRTGIGELFF.

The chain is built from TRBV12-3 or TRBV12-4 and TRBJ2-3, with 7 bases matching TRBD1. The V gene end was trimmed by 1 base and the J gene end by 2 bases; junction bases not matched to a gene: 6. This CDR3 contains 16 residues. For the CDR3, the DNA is TGTGCCAGCAGTTTAGGACAGGGCCTCCTCACAGATACGCAGTATTTT. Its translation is CASSLGQGLLTDTQYF.

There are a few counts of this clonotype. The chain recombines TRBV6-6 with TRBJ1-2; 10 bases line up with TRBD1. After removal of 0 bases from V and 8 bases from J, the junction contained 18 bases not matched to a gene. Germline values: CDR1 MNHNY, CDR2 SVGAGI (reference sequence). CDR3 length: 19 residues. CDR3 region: CASSYSSGDRGLTSKGYTF. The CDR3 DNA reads TGTGCCAGCAGTTACTCCAGCGGGGACAGGGGCCTTACTTCGAAGGGCTACACCTTC.

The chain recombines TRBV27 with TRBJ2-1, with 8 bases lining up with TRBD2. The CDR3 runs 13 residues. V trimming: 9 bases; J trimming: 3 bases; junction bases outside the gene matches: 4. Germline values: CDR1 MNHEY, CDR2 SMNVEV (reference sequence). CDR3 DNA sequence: TGTGCCAGACTAGCGGAACTCTACAATGAGCAGTTCTTC. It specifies CARLAELYNEQFF.

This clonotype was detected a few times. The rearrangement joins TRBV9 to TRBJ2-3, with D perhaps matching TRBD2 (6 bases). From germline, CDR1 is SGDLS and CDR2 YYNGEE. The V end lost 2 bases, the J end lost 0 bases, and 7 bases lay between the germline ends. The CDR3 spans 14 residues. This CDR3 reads CASSVRGSTDTQYF. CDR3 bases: TGTGCCAGCAGCGTGCGGGGTAGCACAGATACGCAGTATTTT.